This T cell receptor (beta chain) was found in a study of shared clonotypes between healthy human individuals. Study-level background: The study used three CD4 naive, three CD4 memory, two CD8 naive and one CD8 memory plate per donor.

Points on this clone: What it binds is not known.

This CDR3 is built from 13 residues. CDR1 and CDR2 (germline): SGHRS, YFSETQ. V lost 4 bases, J lost 9 bases, and 14 bases lay in between. Study-level results: The naive CD4 repertoires of a handful of donors were compared, and about 5% of clonotypes were shared. Memory subsets generally showed smaller estimated richness than naive subsets did.

The assay was run at deep level. The repertoire was sequenced with immunoSEQ multiplex PCR; TCRdb's copy has only in-frame clones and lacks some. The sample records about 1.1 million clones, 60% to 85% being singletons. The sequenced material came from memory CD4+ T cells from PBMCs. Subset specified: CD45RA-negative fraction. The V and J genes are TRBV5-1 and TRBJ2-1; no firm D call. This TCR derives from a man younger than 35 in good health. Some clones in this sample may be carry-over from other donors' samples. The CDR3 nucleotides are TGCGCCAGCAGCCCCCGAGTTGCTGGTGAGCAGTTCTTC. It specifies CASSPRVAGEQFF.